One and the same sample provided the 2 T cell receptor beta chains below, sequenced in a study of T cell repertoires in cytomegalovirus infection. Their specific antigens are unknown. One entry per CDR3 protein results from TCRdb running MiXCR on the reads. The sample consists of 140,000 to 150,000 distinct CDR3 sequences, more than 25% of them appearing once. Sample: CD8+ T cells from cultured PBMCs, taken from culture after CMV antigen stimulation. These receptors originate from a human donor in good health (CMV status not recorded). Some clones in this sample may be carry-over from other donors' samples.

This clonotype has only a few counts. V is TRBV2 and J is TRBJ1-2; TRBD1 might be the D (5 bases). Per the germline V gene, CDR1 is SNHLY and CDR2 is FYNNEI. CDR3 length equals 14 residues. V lost 8 bases and J lost 8, with 21 bases in between. The CDR3 is CASSRGAFKDGYTF. The CDR3 DNA reads TGTGCCAGCTCTCGAGGGGCTTTTAAAGACGGCTACACCTTC.

The J gene is TRBJ2-5, the V gene TRBV12-3 or TRBV12-4; 9 bases agree with TRBD2. The CDR3 has 16 amino acids. Trimming took 5 bases from V and 2 from J; bases not matched to a gene: 9. DNA of the CDR3: TGTGCCAGCAGTCCCCTCGGCCTAGCGGGGCAAGAGACCCAGTACTTC. This translates into CASSPLGLAGQETQYF.